This T cell receptor (beta chain) is from a study of tumor-infiltrating lymphocytes in primary liver carcinoma. Study observations and caveats: Reduced overlap was seen in tumor-adjacent and tumor-blood pairs versus tumor region pairs.

CDR3 length: 17 residues. As to this clonotype: What it binds is not known. The conserved phenylalanine or tryptophan normally closing the CDR3 is absent here, so this likely arose from a read error.

Researchers generated TCR beta cDNA from roughly 500 ng of total RNA, relying on a constant-region primer. Modified slightly, ARM-PCR produced TCR beta libraries over three nested multiplex PCR rounds. The opening two PCR rounds, approximately 10 cycles each, paired TRBV1-TRBV30 forward primers with a C-beta reverse primer. TCRdb ran MiXCR on the multiplex PCR reads and lists one entry per CDR3 protein. In the table there are roughly 48,000 distinct CDR3 sequences, over 65% of which are singletons. Unsorted bulk tissue (roughly 17-34 mg) underwent RNA and DNA co-extraction. Sequences were obtained from liver tumor tissue from sampling region 3. The subset denotes: tumor region T3, left-lateral pole. This chain joins TRBV12-3 or TRBV12-4 and TRBJ2-5, with 12 bases matching TRBD2. This receptor was identified in a man aged 35 to 55 with primary liver carcinoma and hepatitis B virus infection. CDR3: CASSFRLAGVPGEIQYL. Here the CDR3 DNA reads TGTGCCAGCAGCTTTCGACTAGCGGGAGTACCGGGGGAGATCCAGTACCTC.